Shown below are 21 T cell receptor beta chains from a single sample sequenced in a study of cytomegalovirus exposure and HLA in healthy donors. The PCR was carried out with 60 Vbeta primers and 13 Jbeta primers. The table came from immunoSEQ multiplex PCR; TCRdb's copy has only in-frame clones and leaves some out. The data show roughly 130,000 clones, with around 73% seen just once and approximately 2.9% held by the top ten. Specimen: PBMCs. Receptors originate from a human donor in good health.

The V and J genes are TRBV9 and TRBJ1-3; the D gene is possibly TRBD1 (6 bases). CDR3 length equals 15 residues. V lost 0 bases and J 3 bases, leaving 10 bases between the germline ends. Germline V lookup: CDR1 SGDLS, CDR2 YYNGEE. The CDR3: CASSVGGLGGNTIYF. In DNA form, the CDR3 reads TGTGCCAGCAGCGTAGGGGGGCTTGGTGGAAACACCATATATTTT.

This rearrangement joins TRBV7-8 to TRBJ2-3, with unresolved D. Per the germline V gene, CDR1 is SGHVS and CDR2 is FQNEAQ. V lost 3 bases to trimming and J lost 4 bases, with 23 bases between them. The CDR3 is made up of 18 amino acids. For the CDR3, the DNA is TGTGCCAGCAGCTTCACTACCTACTCAACCCAGAGCCCAGATACGCAGTATTTT. Its translation: CASSFTTYSTQSPDTQYF.

This clone has more than one count but fewer than ten. The genes are TRBV25-1 and TRBJ1-1; D gene unclear. The CDR3 extends over 13 amino acids. CDR1 and CDR2 from the germline V gene are MGHDK and SYGVNS. V was shortened by 3 bases and J by 4 bases, with 9 bases between the two germline ends. The CDR3 is CASSEAAITEAFF. CDR3 in DNA: TGTGCCAGCAGTGAGGCGGCCATCACTGAAGCTTTCTTT.

The V and J genes are TRBV4-3 and TRBJ1-4; no clear D. V lost 2 bases and J 7 bases, leaving 11 bases between the germline ends. This CDR3 region has 14 residues. Germline lookup yields CDR1 LGHNA and CDR2 YSLEER. CDR3: CASSQIRAGEKLFF. CDR3 DNA: TGCGCCAGCAGCCAAATTAGGGCGGGTGAAAAACTGTTTTTT.

The chain couples TRBV29-1 to TRBJ2-7, with 10 positions matching TRBD2. The length of the CDR3 is 13 residues. J lost 5 bases, V lost 7 bases, and 8 bases had no gene match. Looked up from germline, CDR1 is SQVTM and CDR2 is ANQGSEA. The CDR3 sequence: CSAGGLAYDEQYF. In DNA form, the CDR3 reads TGCAGCGCAGGGGGACTAGCGTACGACGAGCAGTACTTC.

This clone was counted only a few times. J is TRBJ2-7 and V is TRBV28; 8 nucleotides line up with TRBD2. The CDR3 has 15 residues. J was trimmed by 3 bases and V by 5 bases; bases with no gene match: 9. Looked up from germline, CDR1 is MDHEN and CDR2 is SYDVKM. CDR3 DNA sequence: TGTGCCAGCAGTCAGACAGCGGGAGTAAGCTACGAGCAGTACTTC. This gives the protein CASSQTAGVSYEQYF.

This chain connects TRBV9 to TRBJ2-7, with a possible D match to TRBD2 (6 bases). Per the germline V gene, CDR1 is SGDLS and CDR2 is YYNGEE. The CDR3 covers 14 residues. V dropped 3 bases and J dropped 7 bases, with 17 bases sitting between them. This chain's CDR3 is CASSESARAGEQYF. The CDR3 nucleotides are TGTGCCAGCAGCGAGTCCGCGCGGGCGGGAGAGCAGTACTTC.

This clone is a singleton in its sample. This sequence joins TRBV2 and TRBJ2-6; weak D call: TRBD2 (6 bases). The CDR3 contains 18 residues. V was cut by 4 bases and J by 0 bases, with 16 bases left in between. Germline V gene lookup returns CDR1 SNHLY and CDR2 FYNNEI. CDR3: CASSVSGVSNSGANVLTF. The CDR3 DNA follows: TGTGCCAGCAGTGTTTCGGGGGTCAGCAACTCTGGGGCCAACGTCCTGACTTTC.

This clone has a handful of counts. The chain uses TRBV19 and TRBJ1-2, with D possibly being TRBD1 (5 bases). Trimming cost V 7 bases and J 8 bases, with 14 bases left between them. The CDR3 has 12 residues. CDR1 is LNHDA, CDR2 SQIVND, per germline (reference sequence). The CDR3 protein is CASTSRVGGYTF. CDR3 sequence (DNA): TGTGCCAGTACCTCCAGGGTGGGCGGCTACACCTTC.

J is TRBJ1-1 and V is TRBV7-8; D not resolved. The V gene's germline CDR1 is SGHVS and CDR2 FQNEAQ. V was clipped by 5 bases and J by 5 bases, with 15 bases between them. This CDR3 region has 14 residues. In DNA form, the CDR3 reads TGTGCCAGCAGCCCCATACGGGTTTGGACTGAAGCTTTCTTT. Translation gives CASSPIRVWTEAFF.

The chain carries TRBV7-2 and TRBJ1-1, with 9 bases aligning to TRBD1. The CDR3 loop spans 17 amino acids. Germline V lookup: CDR1 SGHTA, CDR2 FQGNSA. Losses at the gene ends were 2 bases for V and 0 bases for J; bases not matched to a gene: 7. The CDR3 DNA is TGTGCCAGCAGCTTATCTTCGACAGGGGGAATGAACACTGAAGCTTTCTTT. This translates into CASSLSSTGGMNTEAFF.

The chain carries TRBV28 and TRBJ2-3; D is undetermined. The V end was cut by 2 bases, the J end by 0 bases, with 12 bases between. The CDR3 has 16 residues. From germline, CDR1 is MDHEN and CDR2 SYDVKM. CDR3 bases: TGTGCCAGCAGTTTAGGGCTTACAGCTAGCACAGATACGCAGTATTTT. As protein: CASSLGLTASTDTQYF.

The chain has TRBV6-1 and TRBJ1-1; 7 bases fit TRBD1. Unmatched junction bases numbered 3, after V lost 3 bases and J lost 2 bases. The V gene's germline CDR1 is MNHNS and CDR2 SASEGT. The CDR3 extends over 14 amino acids. CDR3: CASSETGRNTEAFF. The CDR3 region has the DNA TGTGCCAGCAGTGAGACAGGGAGAAACACTGAAGCTTTCTTT.

The V call is TRBV19, the J call TRBJ1-5; maybe TRBD1 (6 bases). Germline lookup yields CDR1 LNHDA and CDR2 SQIVND (reference sequence). The CDR3 covers 14 residues. V was clipped by 4 bases and J by 5 bases, with 12 bases between them. The CDR3 sequence: CASSTTGTDQPQHF. The CDR3 bases are TGTGCCAGTAGTACGACAGGTACAGATCAGCCCCAGCATTTT. The full variable domain, its missing parts supplied by reference TRBV19 and TRBJ1-5, is DGGITQSPKYLFRKEGQNVTLSCEQNLNHDAMYWYRQDPGQGLRLIYYSQIVNDFQKGDIAEGYSVSREKKESFPLTVTSAQKNPTAFYLCASSTTGTDQPQHFGDGTRLSIL.

The rearrangement uses TRBV5-1 and TRBJ2-7, with 11 bases that match TRBD1. The junction had 9 bases not matched to a gene; V was cut back by 5 bases and J by 5 bases. The germline CDR1 and CDR2 sequences are SGHRS and YFSETQ. This CDR3 is built from 15 residues. CDR3 sequence reads: CASRWTGTGGDEQYF. As DNA, the CDR3 is TGCGCCAGCAGGTGGACCGGGACAGGGGGGGACGAGCAGTACTTC.

The chain is built from TRBV19 and TRBJ2-6, with D possibly TRBD1 on 6 matching bases. The germline gives CDR1 LNHDA, CDR2 SQIVND (reference sequence). V lost 8 bases and J lost 1, with 15 bases in between. This CDR3 has 16 residues. DNA of the CDR3: TGTGCCAGTCGGCAGGGGTTTACTTCTGGGGCCAACGTCCTGACTTTC. Protein product: CASRQGFTSGANVLTF.

The rearrangement joins TRBV7-3 to TRBJ1-1, with a tentative D call TRBD1 (5 bases). Trimming stripped 2 bases from V and 6 bases from J, with 7 bases between. Germline-derived CDR1 and CDR2 are SGHTA and FQGTGA. This CDR3 spans 12 amino acids. The CDR3 region has the DNA TGTGCCAGCAGCTTAGGGGCAGCTGAAGCTTTCTTT. Translation gives CASSLGAAEAFF. Drawing the rest from reference TRBV7-3 and TRBJ1-1, the complete variable domain is GAGVSQTPSNKVTEKGKYVELRCDPISGHTALYWYRQSLGQGPEFLIYFQGTGAADDSGLPNDRFFAVRPEGSVSTLKIQRTERGDSAVYLCASSLGAAEAFFGQGTRLTVV.

The chain carries TRBV4-3 and TRBJ2-1; 8 nucleotides match TRBD2. CDR1 is LGHNA and CDR2 is YSLEER in the germline V gene. J lost 10 bases, V lost 0 bases, and 8 bases had no gene match. CDR3 length: 15 residues. CDR3 coding DNA: TGCGCCAGCAGCCAAGATCCAGCGGGGGTGGGGGAGCAGTTCTTC. It codes for CASSQDPAGVGEQFF.

This clone was detected only a few times. Relative to the germline gene, one junction end is altered; a read error may explain this. This rearrangement joins TRBV7-9 to TRBJ2-1; 7 bases align to TRBD2. The germline V gene has CDR1 SEHNR and CDR2 FQNEAQ (reference sequence). The CDR3 is 14 amino acids. The CDR3 DNA is TGTTCCAGCAGCTTCGGACTAGTGTTCGTTGAGCAGTTCTTC. It specifies CSSSFGLVFVEQFF.

The DNA for the CDR3 is TGTGCCAGCAGGGGGGGACAGGGGGCCGGGGAGCTGTTTTTT. This translates into CASRGGQGAGELFF. The chain recombines TRBV27 with TRBJ2-2; the match to TRBD1 covers 11 bases. V lost 6 bases and J lost 6; bases outside the gene matches: 3. This CDR3 comprises 14 residues. The V gene's germline CDR1 is MNHEY and CDR2 SMNVEV (reference sequence).

The chain recombines TRBV7-8 with TRBJ2-3, with D tentatively TRBD1 (6 bases). CDR3 size: 13 residues. Germline V CDR1 and CDR2: SGHVS, FQNEAQ. Trimming left V 5 bases short and J 1 base short, with 7 bases between. Here the CDR3 reads CASSPGGTDTQYF. As DNA, the CDR3 is TGTGCCAGCAGCCCAGGGGGCACAGATACGCAGTATTTT.